Shown below are 20 T cell receptor beta chains from a single sample sequenced in a study of persistence of HIV-infected CD4 T cells. No cognate antigen is known for these TCRs. The libraries were made with immunoSEQ version 4 in survey mode. Clones were sequenced by immunoSEQ multiplex PCR, and TCRdb holds only the in-frame ones, with some missing. The sample comprises 24,000 or so clones, roughly 70% of which are singletons, and approximately 1.8% rests with the top ten. The stimulus was an HIV-1 Gag 15-mer peptide pool, 0.8 to 1 ug/peptide/mL. CD4+ T cells upregulating both CD40 ligand and CD69 were sorted as responding cells. The specimen was CD4+ T cells sorted from PBMCs after approximately 19-hour stimulation, collected from a patient who received antiretroviral therapy. These receptors all come from an adult man with HIV who was CMV-seropositive.

The rearrangement uses TRBV7-9 and TRBJ1-6; D gene ambiguous. V was clipped by 2 bases and J by 8 bases, with 13 bases between them. Germline CDR1 SEHNR, CDR2 FQNEAQ (reference sequence). The CDR3 spans 15 residues. In nucleotides, the CDR3 is TGTGCCAGCAGCTTAAGGGCGGGAGTTGATTCACCCCTCCACTTT. Translation gives CASSLRAGVDSPLHF.

The chain couples TRBV5-1 to TRBJ1-1; D remains unclear. The V end lost 5 bases, the J end lost 4 bases, and 18 bases lay between the germline ends. CDR3 length: 15 amino acids. Looked up from germline, CDR1 is SGHRS and CDR2 is YFSETQ. The DNA of the CDR3 is TGCGCCAGCAGTCGAGAACCTGGTATGGGCACTGAAGCTTTCTTT. Translation gives CASSREPGMGTEAFF. Combining the CDR3 with reference TRBV5-1 and TRBJ1-1 gives the whole variable domain KAGVTQTPRYLIKTRGQQVTLSCSPISGHRSVSWYQQTPGQGLQFLFEYFSETQRNKGNFPGRFSGRQFSNSRSEMNVSTLELGDSALYLCASSREPGMGTEAFFGQGTRLTVV.

The V and J genes are TRBV28 and TRBJ1-2, with TRBD1 identical over 9 bases. The germline V gene has CDR1 MDHEN and CDR2 SYDVKM. V was clipped by 6 bases and J by 7 bases; unmatched bases: 9. This CDR3 contains 14 residues. CDR3: CASRIPGQGFGYTF. The CDR3 DNA sequence: TGTGCCAGCAGAATCCCGGGACAGGGTTTTGGCTACACCTTC.

This CDR3 is CATSDLSRGDTDTQYF. CDR3 bases: TGTGCCACCAGTGATTTGTCGCGGGGGGACACAGATACGCAGTATTTT. The V and J genes are TRBV24-1 and TRBJ2-3; 8 bases agree with TRBD2. Trimming took 0 bases from V and 2 from J; bases not matched to a gene: 3. There are 16 residues in the CDR3. The germline V gene encodes CDR1 KGHDR and CDR2 SFDVKD.

The V gene is TRBV7-2, the J gene TRBJ2-7, with 7 bases identical to TRBD1. The V gene's germline CDR1 is SGHTA and CDR2 FQGNSA. This CDR3 is 15 amino acids long. After removal of 2 bases from V and 2 bases from J, the junction contained 6 bases not matched to a gene. The CDR3 nucleotides are TGTGCCAGCAGCTTAAACAGGGGACCCACCTACGAGCAGTACTTC. It encodes CASSLNRGPTYEQYF.

The V call is TRBV2, the J call TRBJ1-4, with 7 positions matching TRBD1. V dropped 1 base and J dropped 6; count of bases not matched to a gene: 11. The germline gives CDR1 SNHLY, CDR2 FYNNEI. The CDR3 has 17 amino acids. CDR3 nucleotide sequence: TGTGCCAGCAGTGAAGAGGGGCCAGGGGGAGGGTATGAAAAACTGTTTTTT. Residues: CASSEEGPGGGYEKLFF.

The V call is TRBV5-1, the J call TRBJ2-7; D is possibly TRBD1 (6 bases). The CDR3 extends over 16 amino acids. The germline V gene encodes CDR1 SGHRS and CDR2 YFSETQ. V lost 0 bases and J lost 3, with 16 bases in between. The CDR3 nucleotides read TGCGCCAGCAGCTTGGTGCCGGGACAACTACTCTACGAGCAGTACTTC. Its translation is CASSLVPGQLLYEQYF.

This chain joins TRBV6-6 and TRBJ1-2; a weak D match, TRBD1 (6 bases). The length of the CDR3 is 14 residues. V was cut by 6 bases and J by 7 bases, with 18 bases left in between. CDR1 and CDR2 from the germline V gene are MNHNY and SVGAGI (reference sequence). The CDR3 DNA reads as TGTGCCAGCAGCCAAAACGGGGGCGTCGTTGGCTACACCTTC. As protein: CASSQNGGVVGYTF.

This chain uses TRBV9 with TRBJ2-6; no clear D. V was pared by 0 bases and J by 0 bases, with 4 bases between. This CDR3 region has 15 residues. Germline V gene sequence: CDR1 SGDLS, CDR2 YYNGEE. CDR3 nucleotides: TGTGCCAGCAGCGTAGCCCTCTCTGGGGCCAACGTCCTGACTTTC. Translation gives CASSVALSGANVLTF. Based on the CDR3 plus reference TRBV9 and TRBJ2-6, the full variable domain is DSGVTQTPKHLITATGQRVTLRCSPRSGDLSVYWYQQSLDQGLQFLIQYYNGEERAKGNILERFSAQQFPDLHSELNLSSLELGDSALYFCASSVALSGANVLTFGAGSRLTVL.

This rearrangement joins TRBV18 to TRBJ1-2, with D possibly being TRBD1 (6 bases). The V end was cut by 6 bases, the J end by 0 bases, with 17 bases between. This CDR3 has 16 residues. Germline-derived CDR1 and CDR2 are KGHSH and LQKENI. CDR3 DNA sequence: TGTGCCAGCTCGCCAGGGGCCCGGCAGACTAACTATGGCTACACCTTC. Translating it yields CASSPGARQTNYGYTF. Complete variable domain (other parts from reference TRBV18 and TRBJ1-2): NAGVMQNPRHLVRRRGQEARLRCSPMKGHSHVYWYRQLPEEGLKFMVYLQKENIIDESGMPKERFSAEFPKEGPSILRIQQVVRGDSAAYFCASSPGARQTNYGYTFGSGTRLTVV.

This chain uses TRBV5-1 with TRBJ2-1, with D perhaps TRBD2 (7 bases). Germline V gene lookup returns CDR1 SGHRS and CDR2 YFSETQ. V lost 4 bases to trimming and J lost 2 bases, with 10 bases between them. This CDR3 has 14 residues. The CDR3 here is CASSNGGPYNEQFF. The CDR3 coding sequence is TGCGCCAGCAGCAACGGGGGGCCCTACAATGAGCAGTTCTTC. The entire variable domain, with the rest obtained from reference TRBV5-1 and TRBJ2-1, is as follows: KAGVTQTPRYLIKTRGQQVTLSCSPISGHRSVSWYQQTPGQGLQFLFEYFSETQRNKGNFPGRFSGRQFSNSRSEMNVSTLELGDSALYLCASSNGGPYNEQFFGPGTRLTVL.

The gene calls are TRBV28 and TRBJ2-3, with D hard to call. This CDR3 contains 15 residues. V was pared by 3 bases and J by 1 base, with 11 bases between. From germline, CDR1 is MDHEN and CDR2 SYDVKM. CDR3 coding DNA: TGTGCCAGCAGTTTCGGTGGGGAAGGCACAGATACGCAGTATTTT. Protein product: CASSFGGEGTDTQYF. The variable domain in full, completed from reference TRBV28 and TRBJ2-3, reads DVKVTQSSRYLVKRTGEKVFLECVQDMDHENMFWYRQDPGLGLRLIYFSYDVKMKEKGDIPEGYSVSREKKERFSLILESASTNQTSMYLCASSFGGEGTDTQYFGPGTRLTVL.

The rearrangement links TRBV3-1 (or the pseudogene TRBV3-2) to TRBJ2-1, with D hard to call. The CDR3 contains 12 residues. V was shortened by 4 bases and J by 10 bases, with 11 bases between the two germline ends. CDR1 is LGHDT and CDR2 is YNNKEL in the germline V gene (reference sequence). The CDR3 loop reads CASSRTPAEQFF. CDR3 DNA sequence: TGTGCCAGCAGCCGCACTCCGGCAGAGCAGTTCTTC.

The chain has TRBV27 and TRBJ1-1, with a possible D match to TRBD1 (6 bases). CDR1 and CDR2 from the germline V gene are MNHEY and SMNVEV (reference sequence). The CDR3 runs to 14 residues. The germline V and J ends were trimmed by 3 bases and 4 bases, with 12 bases remaining between them. CDR3 DNA sequence: TGTGCCAGCAGTTTGCGAGGGGGTCTCACTGAAGCTTTCTTT. It is translated as CASSLRGGLTEAFF.

The chain recombines TRBV19 with TRBJ2-6; TRBD1 matches 12 bases. V dropped 6 bases and J dropped 4; count of bases not matched to a gene: 7. The CDR3 runs to 17 residues. Germline-derived CDR1 and CDR2 are LNHDA and SQIVND (reference sequence). CDR3 nucleotides: TGTGCCAGTAGCGGGACAGGGGGCGCCGGAGGGGCCAACGTCCTGACTTTC. Translating gives CASSGTGGAGGANVLTF.

This chain links TRBV29-1 with TRBJ2-3, with 7 positions matching TRBD2. With V trimmed by 4 bases and J by 1 base, 2 bases remained unmatched. The CDR3 sequence is 13 residues long. Germline loops: CDR1 SQVTM, CDR2 ANQGSEA. The DNA for the CDR3 is TGCAGCGTTGCAACTAGCGGCACAGATACGCAGTATTTT. It encodes CSVATSGTDTQYF.

The chain is built from TRBV6-5 and TRBJ1-2, with D perhaps TRBD1 (6 bases). The CDR3 has 14 residues. V shed 7 bases and J shed 7 bases, with 19 bases lying between them. The germline V gene has CDR1 MNHEY and CDR2 SVGAGI. CDR3 nucleotide sequence: TGTGCCAGCACCACAGGGAAGATGCTGGGTGGCTACACCTTC. Translation: CASTTGKMLGGYTF.

J is TRBJ2-3 and V is TRBV9; TRBD1 is a possible D gene (5 bases). Germline CDR1 reads SGDLS; CDR2 reads YYNGEE. The CDR3 length is 14 residues. The V end lost 1 base, the J end lost 8 bases, and 14 bases lay between the germline ends. Here the CDR3 reads CASSVRQGQGTQYF. CDR3 DNA sequence: TGTGCCAGCAGCGTACGGCAGGGCCAAGGTACGCAGTATTTT. Full variable domain (missing parts from reference TRBV9 and TRBJ2-3): DSGVTQTPKHLITATGQRVTLRCSPRSGDLSVYWYQQSLDQGLQFLIQYYNGEERAKGNILERFSAQQFPDLHSELNLSSLELGDSALYFCASSVRQGQGTQYFGPGTRLTVL.

The chain couples TRBV28 to TRBJ1-6, with unresolved D. The length of the CDR3 is 15 residues. V was trimmed by 6 bases and J by 10 bases, leaving 19 bases between them. Germline V gives CDR1 MDHEN, CDR2 SYDVKM. In nucleotides, the CDR3 is TGTGCCAGCAGCACCTCTACGGACCTTACCTCACCCCTCCACTTT. Residues: CASSTSTDLTSPLHF.

The chain combines TRBV18 with TRBJ2-7; D is perhaps TRBD1 (6 bases). Trimming removed 3 bases from V and 6 bases from J, with 21 bases in between. The germline CDR1 and CDR2 sequences are KGHSH and LQKENI. This CDR3 region has 16 residues. The CDR3 DNA follows: TGTGCCAGCTCACCGGGGGACATCTCCCCAATCAGCGAGCAGTACTTC. It codes for CASSPGDISPISEQYF.